The sequence of this T cell receptor beta chain was determined in a study of Graves' ophthalmopathy and Graves' hyperthyroidism. Amplification of the TCR beta CDR3 regions used RNA transcripts (as template). A first-round RT-PCR used HTBI primers, followed by a second-round multiplex PCR. TCRdb reanalysed the multiplex PCR reads using MiXCR and keeps one entry per CDR3 protein. Here the sample spans 400,000 to 450,000 distinct CDR3 sequences, around a fifth being singletons. Trimming cost V 7 bases and J 0 bases, with 9 bases left between them. In germline, CDR1 is SQVTM, CDR2 ANQGSEA. This CDR3 has 13 amino acids. Orbital computed tomography, thyroid ultrasound, TRAb, serum thyroxine and clinical symptoms formed the basis of diagnosis. This clonotype was seen many times.

The receptor comes from a woman aged 18-35 years with stable Graves' hyperthyroidism. Sequenced sample: peripheral blood. The rearrangement joins TRBV29-1 to TRBJ2-2, with D maybe TRBD1 (6 bases). The CDR3 nucleotides are TGCAGCGGTTGGACAGCGAACACCGGGGAGCTGTTTTTT. Its protein product is CSGWTANTGELFF.